This T cell receptor beta chain was identified in a study of cytotoxic CD8 clonotypes in ibrutinib-treated CLL. The CDR3 consists of 17 residues. Germline V CDR1 and CDR2: SGHRS, YFSETQ. Investigators sought sequencing depths of between 1 in 200,000 and 1 in 1 million T cells. Data came from immunoSEQ multiplex PCR; TCRdb stores just in-frame clones and leaves some out. The sample yields over 95,000 clones, 58% seen once. Worth noting for this clone: Antigen unknown. The junction shows a germline mismatch at one end, possibly a read error.

Points from the study as a whole: Having risen at ibrutinib response, clonality had fallen back toward baseline by progression. Public clonotypes were uncommon and contracted or stayed stable on treatment.

The chain couples TRBV5-1 to TRBJ2-5, with TRBD2 matching over 14 bases. The sequence came from a human donor with chronic lymphocytic leukemia. Sequencing was performed on PBMCs, taken after 24 months of ibrutinib treatment. The CDR3 loop reads CASSTGTSGGPQEAQYF. CDR3 DNA sequence: TGCGCCAGCAGCACTGGGACTAGCGGGGGCCCTCAAGAGGCCCAGTACTTC.